The 27 T cell receptor beta chains presented below share a single source sample, sequenced in a study of T-cell reconstitution after alpha-beta-depleted transplantation in children. As it was prepared, the TCRbeta library received unique molecular identifiers. TCRdb fed the PCR reads into MiXCR, producing one record per CDR3 protein. The data show 540,000 or so distinct CDR3 sequences, 20% to 25% seen once. The sequencing used PBMCs, mostly from graft donor cells, collected 360 days after TCRalphabeta/CD19-depleted stem cell transplant. The receptors were sampled from a boy younger than two who had a stem cell transplant for acute myeloid leukemia, so the T cells may come from the graft donor.

In this sample, this clonotype turned up a few times. The chain employs TRBV28 and TRBJ1-2; 7 bases are a match to TRBD1. V gave up 6 bases and J gave up 6 bases; unmatched junction bases: 1. CDR1 is MDHEN, CDR2 SYDVKM, per germline. The CDR3 has 11 residues. CDR3 nucleotides: TGTGCCAGCAGAACAGGGGATGGCTACACCTTC. Its translation is CASRTGDGYTF.

To note about this clonotype: A clone one base away is much larger, so this may be a read error. This sequence joins TRBV7-9 and TRBJ2-3; 8 nucleotides match TRBD1. This CDR3 is 15 amino acids long. Germline V gene lookup returns CDR1 SEHNR and CDR2 FQNEAQ (reference sequence). V trimming: 7 bases; J trimming: 2 bases; junction bases outside the gene matches: 8. CDR3 DNA sequence: TGTGCCAGCACTCCAGGGGGCCTCCCCACAGATACGCAGTATTTT. This gives the protein CASTPGGLPTDTQYF.

This sequence joins TRBV11-2 and TRBJ2-3; 7 bases map to TRBD2. Germline CDR1 SGHAT, CDR2 FQNNGV. CDR3 length: 16 residues. V dropped 5 bases and J dropped 6; count of bases not matched to a gene: 14. CDR3 in amino acids: CASSLPGLGPADTQYF. CDR3 coding DNA: TGTGCCAGCAGCCTACCAGGACTAGGTCCCGCTGATACGCAGTATTTT.

This clonotype was seen at least ten times. This chain joins TRBV12-3 or TRBV12-4 and TRBJ2-5, with a possible D match to TRBD1 (6 bases). Trimming took 5 bases from V and 1 from J, leaving 11 bases between them. This CDR3 region has 14 residues. CDR3 bases: TGTGCCAGCAGTGTCAGGGGCCCCCAAGAGACCCAGTACTTC. It yields the protein CASSVRGPQETQYF.

This clonotype was detected a few times. The chain joins TRBV6-1 to TRBJ1-5, with D possibly TRBD1 on 5 matching bases. This CDR3 region has 13 residues. Trimming pared 7 bases from V and 7 bases from J, leaving 14 bases between. From germline, CDR1 is MNHNS and CDR2 SASEGT. CDR3 protein: CASKRGSGQPQHF. CDR3 coding DNA: TGTGCCAGCAAAAGGGGTTCAGGGCAGCCCCAGCATTTT.

The rearrangement uses TRBV27 and TRBJ2-5, with 7 positions matching TRBD2. There are 15 residues in the CDR3. V dropped 5 bases and J dropped 2; count of bases not matched to a gene: 8. CDR1 and CDR2 (germline): MNHEY, SMNVEV (reference sequence). In DNA, the CDR3 is TGTGCCAGCAGTCGGGTCCTCGGGGGGCAAGAGACCCAGTACTTC. Amino acids: CASSRVLGGQETQYF.

The sample holds a few counts of this clonotype. The CDR3 sequence: CATSDLNRMGTDTQYF. CDR3 DNA sequence: TGTGCCACCAGTGATTTAAACAGGATGGGCACAGATACGCAGTATTTT. The gene calls are TRBV24-1 and TRBJ2-3; perhaps TRBD1 as D (5 bases). The CDR3 loop spans 16 amino acids. The V and J ends lost 1 base and 1 base respectively, with 11 bases between them. CDR1 KGHDR and CDR2 SFDVKD come from the germline V gene.

This clonotype was detected only a few times. The V and J genes are TRBV12-3 or TRBV12-4 and TRBJ1-2; D not certain. The CDR3 length is 12 residues. The V end lost 5 bases, the J end lost 4 bases, and 8 bases lay between the germline ends. This chain's CDR3 is CASSRSPYGYTF. The DNA of the CDR3 is TGTGCCAGCAGTCGAAGTCCCTATGGCTACACCTTC.

This clonotype was observed many times. The rearrangement uses TRBV28 and TRBJ2-1; D is perhaps TRBD1 (5 bases). The germline V and J ends were trimmed by 5 bases and 8 bases, with 16 bases remaining between them. Germline CDR1 and CDR2: MDHEN and SYDVKM. The CDR3 loop spans 14 amino acids. Here the CDR3 DNA reads TGTGCCAGCAGTCCCCCAGGGCCACGGGATGAGCAGTTCTTC. Translating gives CASSPPGPRDEQFF.

The rearrangement links TRBV20-1 to TRBJ1-2, with D tentatively TRBD1 (6 bases). V shed 3 bases and J shed 4 bases, with 18 bases lying between them. The CDR3 is 15 amino acids. CDR1 and CDR2 (germline): DFQATT, SNEGSKA (reference sequence). The CDR3 DNA reads TGCAGTGCTAGCCTATTATTCAGGGGTAGCTATGGCTACACCTTC. Translation: CSASLLFRGSYGYTF.

This chain connects TRBV11-3 to TRBJ2-3; D might be TRBD2 (5 bases). Germline CDR1 SGHNT, CDR2 YENEEA. The CDR3 has 15 residues. The V and J ends lost 3 bases and 0 bases respectively, with 10 bases between them. This chain's CDR3 is CASSFSQRSTDTQYF. As DNA, the CDR3 is TGTGCCAGCAGCTTTTCCCAGCGGAGCACAGATACGCAGTATTTT.

The chain carries TRBV6-2 or TRBV6-3 and TRBJ2-1, with TRBD2 matching 16 bases. The CDR3 contains 21 residues. Germline V lookup: CDR1 MNHEY, CDR2 SVGEGT. V lost 0 bases and J lost 5; bases outside the gene matches: 13. This CDR3 reads CASSYSRGTSGGGNLNNEQFF. The CDR3 DNA reads as TGTGCCAGCAGTTACTCGAGGGGGACTAGCGGGGGGGGCAATCTCAACAATGAGCAGTTCTTC.

This clonotype was counted a few times. The chain couples TRBV4-3 to TRBJ2-2; D remains unclear. With 3 bases removed from V and 6 bases from J, the gap between germline ends came to 8 bases. Germline CDR1 LGHNA, CDR2 YSLEER. The CDR3 runs 13 residues. Written as DNA, the CDR3 is TGCGCCAGCAGCCACGCAGGCTCCGGGGAGCTGTTTTTT. Translation: CASSHAGSGELFF.

This rearrangement joins TRBV30 to TRBJ1-2; D unresolved. This CDR3 is built from 16 residues. V dropped 0 bases and J dropped 2 bases, with 16 bases sitting between them. Germline CDR1 and CDR2: GTSNPN and SVGIG (reference sequence). The CDR3 region has the DNA TGTGCCTGGAGTGTAAACAAATGGGGTTTCAACTATGGCTACACCTTC. Protein: CAWSVNKWGFNYGYTF.

This clonotype occurred many times. This rearrangement joins TRBV12-3 or TRBV12-4 to TRBJ2-5; D not certain. Trimming took 6 bases from V and 5 from J, leaving 19 bases between them. This CDR3 spans 15 amino acids. The CDR3 region is CASSPTRSPTETQYF. DNA of the CDR3: TGTGCCAGCAGCCCCACACGTTCGCCGACGGAGACCCAGTACTTC.

The gene calls are TRBV5-5 and TRBJ2-5; TRBD2 might be the D (5 bases). The CDR3 totals 15 residues. V lost 0 bases to trimming and J lost 4 bases, with 13 bases between them. The germline V gene has CDR1 SGHKS and CDR2 YYEKEE (reference sequence). CDR3 region: CASSLVSGFGETQYF. The CDR3 DNA reads TGTGCCAGCAGCTTGGTTTCGGGGTTTGGAGAGACCCAGTACTTC.

This rearrangement joins TRBV4-1 to TRBJ1-1, with 8 positions matching TRBD1. Germline loops: CDR1 MGHRA, CDR2 YSYEKL. J lost 1 base, V lost 8 bases, and 12 bases had no gene match. The CDR3 spans 16 residues. CDR3 amino acids: CASFGPNRGANTEAFF. CDR3 DNA sequence: TGCGCCAGCTTCGGCCCGAACAGGGGGGCGAACACTGAAGCTTTCTTT.

This clonotype was picked up many times. The V call is TRBV12-3 or TRBV12-4, the J call TRBJ2-4; D not resolved. Trimming took off 6 bases at V and 16 bases at J, with 16 bases between the two ends. This CDR3 has 11 residues. CDR3 in amino acids: CASSRTEAPYF. CDR3 nucleotide sequence: TGTGCCAGCAGCCGAACAGAGGCTCCCTACTTC.

V is TRBV6-5 and J is TRBJ2-5; possible D gene TRBD1, 5 bases. V lost 5 bases to trimming and J lost 5 bases, with 9 bases between them. CDR1 MNHEY and CDR2 SVGAGI come from the germline V gene. The CDR3 length is 12 residues. This CDR3 is CASSQGFETQYF. The CDR3 DNA is TGTGCCAGCAGTCAGGGTTTCGAGACCCAGTACTTC.

In this sample, this clonotype turned up many times. V usage is TRBV15 and J usage is TRBJ2-2, with D possibly TRBD1 on 5 matching bases. The V end was cut by 0 bases, the J end by 7 bases, with 15 bases between. Germline assignment: CDR1 LNHNV and CDR2 YYDKDF (reference sequence). CDR3 length: 16 amino acids. This chain's CDR3 is CATSRDSRQGDGELFF. Here the CDR3 DNA reads TGTGCCACCAGCAGAGATAGTAGGCAGGGCGACGGGGAGCTGTTTTTT.

The chain combines TRBV5-8 with TRBJ2-1, with 10 positions matching TRBD2. Per the germline V gene, CDR1 is SGHTS and CDR2 is YDEGEE. The V and J ends lost 5 bases and 4 bases, in that order; junction bases with no gene match: 6. The CDR3 has 15 residues. Written as DNA, the CDR3 is TGTGCCAGCAGACCGACTAGCGGGCATTACAATGAGCAGTTCTTC. This gives the protein CASRPTSGHYNEQFF.

The table lists this clonotype with many counts. This chain connects TRBV20-1 to TRBJ2-1, with 12 bases lining up with TRBD2. The CDR3 has 16 residues. CDR1 is DFQATT and CDR2 is SNEGSKA in the germline V gene (reference sequence). V lost 1 base to trimming and J lost 4 bases; unmatched junction nucleotides: 5. For the CDR3, the DNA is TGCAGTGCTAGAGTGCTAGCGGGGGGGTCGTACAATGAGCAGTTCTTC. Translating gives CSARVLAGGSYNEQFF.

The V gene is TRBV20-1, the J gene TRBJ2-1, with 8 bases matching TRBD2. The CDR3 contains 14 residues. Germline assignment: CDR1 DFQATT and CDR2 SNEGSKA (reference sequence). Trimming at V came to 6 bases and at J to 2 bases, leaving 6 bases not matched to a gene. The CDR3 here is CSAQRGPTYNEQFF. The CDR3 region has the DNA TGCAGTGCGCAGCGGGGGCCGACCTACAATGAGCAGTTCTTC.

CDR3 coding DNA: TGTGCCAGCAGCTTGACAGGGGTCGACGAGCAGTACTTC. This encodes CASSLTGVDEQYF. This sequence joins TRBV7-6 and TRBJ2-7; TRBD1 matches 8 bases. Looked up from germline, CDR1 is SGHVS and CDR2 is FNYEAQ. The CDR3 extends over 13 amino acids. V dropped 3 bases and J dropped 5; count of bases not matched to a gene: 3.

This clonotype was picked up many times. The chain recombines TRBV7-2 with TRBJ2-1, with TRBD2 matching 9 bases. The CDR3 has 15 amino acids. Germline CDR1 is SGHTA and CDR2 is FQGNSA. V shed 4 bases and J 4 bases; nucleotides not matched to a gene: 5. Here the CDR3 reads CASSSRGGVYNEQFF. CDR3 coding DNA: TGTGCCAGCAGCTCGCGGGGGGGGGTTTACAATGAGCAGTTCTTC.

This clonotype was recorded many times. This chain joins TRBV25-1 and TRBJ2-3; D unclear. The CDR3 has 11 amino acids. Germline CDR1 and CDR2: MGHDK and SYGVNS. Trimming left V 2 bases short and J 5 bases short, with 2 bases between. The CDR3, as DNA: TGTGCCAGCAGTGAAGGAGATACGCAGTATTTT. Translation: CASSEGDTQYF.

This clonotype was counted only a few times. The chain has TRBV5-1 and TRBJ1-3, with 7 bases identical to TRBD1. The CDR3 is 15 residues long. Trimming cost V 3 bases and J 0 bases; bases outside gene matches: 3. Germline values: CDR1 SGHRS, CDR2 YFSETQ. The CDR3 sequence: CASSSTGISGNTIYF. The CDR3 region has the DNA TGCGCCAGCAGCTCGACAGGGATCTCTGGAAACACCATATATTTT.